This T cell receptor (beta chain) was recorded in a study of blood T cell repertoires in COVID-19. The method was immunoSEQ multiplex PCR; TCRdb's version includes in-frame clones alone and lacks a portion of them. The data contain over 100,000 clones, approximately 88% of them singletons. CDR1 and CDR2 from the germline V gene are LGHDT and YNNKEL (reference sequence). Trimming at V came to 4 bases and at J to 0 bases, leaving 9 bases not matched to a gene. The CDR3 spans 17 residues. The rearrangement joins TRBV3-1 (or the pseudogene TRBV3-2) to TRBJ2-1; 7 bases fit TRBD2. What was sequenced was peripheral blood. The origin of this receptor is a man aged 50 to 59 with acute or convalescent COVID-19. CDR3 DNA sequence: TGTGCCAGCAGCCCCCCGGCTAGCGGTACCTCCTACAATGAGCAGTTCTTC. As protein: CASSPPASGTSYNEQFF.